This T cell receptor (beta chain) was captured in a study of cytomegalovirus exposure and HLA in healthy donors. Study-wide results and caveats: Most TCR sequences were uncommon, yet certain public TCRs appeared in many donors. Reportedly, cytomegalovirus status was diagnosed with high sensitivity and specificity.

This table comes from immunoSEQ multiplex PCR, and its TCRdb copy is limited to in-frame clones, with some not included. The table shows over 150,000 clones, with just under 90% occurring only once. Note on this clone: Its antigen is not identified.

Germline V gives CDR1 KGHSH, CDR2 LQKENI. The CDR3 has 13 residues. Trimming stripped 0 bases from V and 8 bases from J, with 10 bases between. The sample consisted of PBMCs. The rearrangement uses TRBV18 and TRBJ1-2; D not certain. The TCR originated in a man aged 18 to 29 in good health and CMV-seropositive. The CDR3 nucleotides read TGTGCCAGCTCACCACCTCACCGCGGAGGCTACACCTTC. Amino acids: CASSPPHRGGYTF.